These 15 T cell receptor beta chains came from one sample sequenced in a study of vaccination effects on CD4 cells after COVID-19 (dated by TCRdb to the early 2020s). Libraries were prepared through the immunoSEQ multiplex PCR assay. Imported from immuneACCESS, the table was reduced by TCRdb to in-frame sequences with V and J called. These copies leave out some clones; in studies compared against another copy, an unresolved V gene accounts for under half, and the cause of the remainder is not known. The sample table lists around 49,000 clones, approximately 81% of them with a count of one. The ten largest make up 29% of the sample. To identify antigen-specific CD4+ T cell clonotypes by their expansion, the ViraFEST assay first stimulated PBMC with viral peptide pools and then applied TCR sequencing. After less than 13 days of culture, CD4+ T cells were isolated with the EasySep CD4+ T cell isolation kit. PCR-confirmed SARS-CoV-2 infection had occurred in convalescent patients between March and December 2020, before the Alpha, Beta and Delta variants emerged in the United States.

For these receptors, no antigen is known. The specimen comprised CD4+ T cells from PBMCs cultured with a peptide pool, sampled before COVID-19 vaccination. These receptors were collected from a human donor who had a prior SARS-CoV-2 infection.

The rearrangement joins TRBV7-2 to TRBJ2-7, with 9 bases aligning to TRBD1. Per germline, CDR1 SGHTA and CDR2 FQGNSA. V lost 5 bases, J lost 12 bases, and 11 bases stayed unmatched. This CDR3 contains 13 residues. CDR3 in amino acids: CASSIKTGQGLYF. CDR3 sequence (DNA): TGTGCCAGCAGCATTAAGACGGGACAGGGTTTGTACTTC.

V gene TRBV7-9 combines with J gene TRBJ2-7, with 8 bases that match TRBD2. The CDR3 has 14 residues. The J segment lost 5 bases and the V segment lost 1 base, leaving 4 bases of the junction unmatched. Germline-derived CDR1 and CDR2 are SEHNR and FQNEAQ (reference sequence). The CDR3, as DNA: TGTGCCAGCAGCTTAGGATACGGGGGGGACGAGCAGTACTTC. It translates to CASSLGYGGDEQYF.

This chain connects TRBV27 to TRBJ1-6; D ambiguous. Germline CDR1 is MNHEY and CDR2 is SMNVEV (reference sequence). With 3 bases removed from V and 9 bases from J, the gap between germline ends came to 12 bases. The CDR3 has 14 amino acids. The CDR3: CASSLIGVASPLHF. Written as DNA, the CDR3 is TGTGCCAGCAGTTTGATTGGGGTGGCTTCACCCCTCCACTTT.

The rearrangement joins TRBV19 to TRBJ2-7, with a tentative D call TRBD1 (6 bases). In germline, CDR1 is LNHDA, CDR2 SQIVND (reference sequence). The CDR3 loop spans 14 amino acids. V gave up 6 bases and J gave up 0 bases, with 12 bases separating them. CDR3 loop: CASRMGHYSYEQYF. CDR3 in DNA: TGTGCCAGTAGAATGGGACATTACTCCTACGAGCAGTACTTC.

This clone was seen a handful of times. V and J are TRBV5-1 and TRBJ2-3; 10 nucleotides agree with TRBD2. Germline trimming cut 2 bases from V and 6 bases from J; bases unmatched to any gene: 12. Germline V gene sequence: CDR1 SGHRS, CDR2 YFSETQ. This CDR3 has 17 amino acids. The CDR3 reads CASSFLSRLAGADTQYF. The CDR3 DNA is TGCGCCAGCAGCTTTTTAAGCCGCCTAGCGGGAGCCGATACGCAGTATTTT.

This clone has a handful of counts. The V gene is TRBV20-1, the J gene TRBJ1-2, with a tentative D call TRBD1 (5 bases). The V end lost 6 bases, the J end lost 13 bases, and 18 bases lay between the germline ends. CDR1 and CDR2 (germline): DFQATT, SNEGSKA (reference sequence). There are 11 residues in the CDR3. The CDR3 region has the DNA TGCAGTGCGACACGACAGTTCGAGGGCACCTTC. This codes for CSATRQFEGTF.

The chain uses TRBV30 and TRBJ2-7, with no clear D. The CDR3 length is 13 residues. CDR1 and CDR2 (germline): GTSNPN, SVGIG (reference sequence). Trimming took 3 bases from V and 8 from J, leaving 17 bases between them. The CDR3 DNA is TGTGCCTGGAGGGTACGGGTCCCCCTACAGCAGTACTTC. This gives the protein CAWRVRVPLQQYF. Drawing the rest from reference TRBV30 and TRBJ2-7, the complete variable domain is SQTIHQWPATLVQPVGSPLSLECTVEGTSNPNLYWYRQAAGRGLQLLFYSVGIGQISSEVPQNLSASRPQDRQFILSSKKLLLSDSGFYLCAWRVRVPLQQYFGPGTRLTVT.

This clone was recorded once. One junction end does not reproduce the germline sequence, and a read error may be involved. The chain employs TRBV5-1 and TRBJ2-7, with 10 nucleotides matching TRBD2. The CDR3 runs to 16 residues. The germline V gene encodes CDR1 SGHRS and CDR2 YFSETQ. CDR3 sequence: CASSLEAGGPSDEQYF. The CDR3 coding sequence is TGCGCCAGCAGCTTGGAAGCGGGAGGGCCCTCCGACGAGCAGTACTTC.

Only one count was recorded for this clone. The chain is built from TRBV9 and TRBJ2-1; 7 bases match TRBD2. Germline CDR1 and CDR2: SGDLS and YYNGEE. V dropped 6 bases and J dropped 5; count of bases not matched to a gene: 8. The CDR3 extends over 14 amino acids. The CDR3 is CASTSTSRHNEQFF. The CDR3 nucleotides read TGTGCCAGCACCTCGACTAGCAGACACAATGAGCAGTTCTTC.

The chain is built from TRBV20-1 and TRBJ1-3; D ambiguous. Germline V gene lookup returns CDR1 DFQATT and CDR2 SNEGSKA (reference sequence). The CDR3 extends over 11 amino acids. With 3 bases removed from V and 8 bases from J, the gap between germline ends came to 8 bases. This CDR3 reads CSASSRDTIYF. The CDR3 bases are TGCAGTGCTAGCTCACGGGACACCATATATTTT.

The chain joins TRBV11-2 to TRBJ2-2; 15 bases align to TRBD2. The CDR3 has 17 amino acids. The J segment lost 5 bases and the V segment lost 5 bases, leaving 6 bases of the junction unmatched. Germline CDR1 SGHAT, CDR2 FQNNGV. CDR3 nucleotides: TGTGCCAGCAGCCCGGGACTAGCGGGAGGAGGTACCGGGGAGCTGTTTTTT. This translates into CASSPGLAGGGTGELFF.

This chain uses TRBV27 with TRBJ1-3; D is ambiguous. The germline gives CDR1 MNHEY, CDR2 SMNVEV (reference sequence). The germline V and J ends were trimmed by 0 bases and 2 bases, with 8 bases remaining between them. CDR3 length: 15 amino acids. This CDR3 is CASSLSAGTGNTIYF. DNA for the CDR3: TGTGCCAGCAGTTTATCAGCCGGGACTGGAAACACCATATATTTT.

The chain recombines TRBV5-4 with TRBJ2-3; 11 bases agree with TRBD1. Germline V gene sequence: CDR1 SGHNT, CDR2 YYREEE (reference sequence). The CDR3 runs 14 residues. The ends lost 3 bases at V and 4 bases at J; junction bases unmatched: 1. The DNA of the CDR3 is TGTGCCAGCAGCTCGGGACAGGGGGCAGATACGCAGTATTTT. It specifies CASSSGQGADTQYF.

This chain connects TRBV7-9 to TRBJ2-7; maybe TRBD2 (5 bases). This CDR3 has 15 residues. Germline V CDR1 and CDR2: SEHNR, FQNEAQ (reference sequence). Trimming took 5 bases from V and 2 from J, leaving 16 bases between them. The CDR3 protein is CASSTGSLGPYEQYF. The DNA for the CDR3 is TGTGCCAGCAGCACGGGGTCCCTAGGGCCCTACGAGCAGTACTTC.

Comments on this clone: Germline is not matched at one junction end, which may reflect a read error. V usage is TRBV12-5 and J usage is TRBJ2-3; possibly TRBD2 for D (6 bases). This CDR3 spans 16 amino acids. Germline V gene sequence: CDR1 LGHNT, CDR2 FRNRAP. The CDR3, as DNA: TGTGCTAGTGGGTTGGTAACTAGCCCTCTCACAGATACGCAGTATTTT. It encodes CASGLVTSPLTDTQYF.